Below are 10 T cell receptor beta chains sequenced from a single sample in a study of blood T cells in healthy people across ages. Using a J-beta primer mix together with a sample-barcoded 5' primer, a second PCR was run for about 6 to 11 cycles. TCRdb independently ran MiXCR on the 5' RACE reads; one entry per CDR3 protein. This sample has around 1,100,000 distinct CDR3 sequences, with 35% to 45% found just once. Sample: blood. These receptors originate from a man aged 18 to 30 in good health.

The chain recombines TRBV29-1 with TRBJ2-3, with D perhaps TRBD2 (5 bases). The germline CDR1 and CDR2 sequences are SQVTM and ANQGSEA. Trimming removed 1 base from V and 0 bases from J, with 8 bases in between. The CDR3 extends over 14 amino acids. The DNA of the CDR3 is TGCAGCGTTGAAGGGACTTCTAGCACAGATACGCAGTATTTT. Protein product: CSVEGTSSTDTQYF.

The chain recombines TRBV7-3 with TRBJ2-1; a possible D gene is TRBD2 (7 bases). Trimming cost V 3 bases and J 9 bases, with 15 bases left between them. This CDR3 comprises 14 residues. Germline V gene data show CDR1 as SGHTA and CDR2 as FQGTGA. CDR3 region: CASSFGGGISEQFF. Written as DNA, the CDR3 is TGTGCCAGCAGCTTCGGCGGGGGCATTAGTGAGCAGTTCTTC.

The V and J genes are TRBV29-1 and TRBJ2-3; 8 positions agree with TRBD2. V shed 3 bases and J 2 bases; nucleotides not matched to a gene: 4. Germline V lookup: CDR1 SQVTM, CDR2 ANQGSEA. This CDR3 has 14 residues. In DNA, the CDR3 is TGCAGCGTTGACGCGGGGGGAGCCACAGATACGCAGTATTTT. Its translation is CSVDAGGATDTQYF.

The rearrangement links TRBV20-1 to TRBJ1-2; D is perhaps TRBD1 (6 bases). The CDR3 is 13 residues long. V lost 3 bases, J lost 5 bases, and 13 bases lay in between. Germline V gene data show CDR1 as DFQATT and CDR2 as SNEGSKA (reference sequence). CDR3 sequence: CSARRRGRYGYTF. Here the CDR3 DNA reads TGCAGTGCTAGGAGGAGGGGGAGGTATGGCTACACCTTC.

This clonotype was counted only a few times. This chain links TRBV20-1 with TRBJ1-2; a possible D gene is TRBD1 (6 bases). Germline assignment: CDR1 DFQATT and CDR2 SNEGSKA (reference sequence). This CDR3 comprises 13 residues. Trimming removed 5 bases at V and 8 bases at J, with 18 bases between. The CDR3 spells CSAGPPDSGGYTF. CDR3 sequence (DNA): TGCAGTGCTGGCCCCCCGGACAGCGGGGGCTACACCTTC.

The V gene is TRBV6-6, the J gene TRBJ2-3; TRBD2 aligns across 10 bases. The germline gives CDR1 MNHNY, CDR2 SVGAGI (reference sequence). The CDR3 is 16 residues long. J gave up 3 bases and V 2 bases, and 5 bases lay outside the gene matches. The CDR3 sequence: CASSYELAGETDTQYF. Written as DNA, the CDR3 is TGTGCCAGCAGTTACGAGCTAGCGGGGGAGACAGATACGCAGTATTTT.

There are a few counts of this clonotype. J is TRBJ1-2 and V is TRBV29-1; D unclear. The V gene lost 6 bases and the J gene lost 2 bases, with 13 bases spanning the gap. This CDR3 is built from 13 residues. Germline CDR1 SQVTM, CDR2 ANQGSEA. CDR3 sequence reads: CSVWILSNYGYTF. DNA of the CDR3: TGCAGCGTCTGGATTTTATCGAACTATGGCTACACCTTC.

The chain links TRBV9 to TRBJ1-2; D is ambiguous. This CDR3 spans 13 amino acids. The V gene's germline CDR1 is SGDLS and CDR2 YYNGEE. V lost 4 bases to trimming and J lost 1 base, with 8 bases between them. The chain's CDR3 is CASSTDFNYGYTF. CDR3 bases: TGTGCCAGCAGCACTGACTTTAACTATGGCTACACCTTC.

Only a few counts were recorded for this clonotype. This chain links TRBV12-3 or TRBV12-4 with TRBJ2-3; possibly TRBD1 or TRBD2 for D (5 bases each). V dropped 6 bases and J dropped 9 bases, with 25 bases sitting between them. The CDR3 has 16 residues. The CDR3 nucleotides read TGTGCCAGCAGACTTGGACACCCAGACGCACGCGGGACGCAGTATTTT. The encoded protein is CASRLGHPDARGTQYF.

This chain links TRBV5-1 with TRBJ1-6, with TRBD1 as a possible D gene (5 bases). CDR1 is SGHRS and CDR2 is YFSETQ in the germline V gene. The CDR3 extends over 15 amino acids. V was pared by 7 bases and J by 6 bases, with 17 bases between. The CDR3 nucleotides are TGCGCCAGCGCCACTTCCGAGGGGAGTAATTCACCCCTCCACTTT. Amino acids: CASATSEGSNSPLHF.